This T cell receptor (beta chain) stems from a study of blood T cell repertoires in COVID-19 (dated by TCRdb to 2018 to 2020). With regard to the full study: Samples from collaborators originated in the United States, Italy and Spain and spanned both the acute and convalescent phases of COVID-19. The prospective study material was composed of cDNA or gDNA derived from T cells, B-cell-depleted T cells, or PBMCs. The dataset comprised deeply sampled blood TCRbeta repertoires from subjects exposed to, actively infected with, or recovered from COVID-19. The repertoires were made available in a free public database intended to serve as a resource for research on the immune response to SARS-CoV-2. The samples were drawn from two sources: the first 160 participants of the ongoing ImmuneRACE study, and 1,254 subjects contributed by 6 global collaborators. Nearly every sample came with metadata listing a de-identified subject ID, COVID-19 status, age in years and sex. Where available, HLA class I and class II types were obtained from metadata supplied by the sample provider rather than from assay-based typing.

What the study reported, not specific to this receptor: How much clinical and demographic metadata was included differed by source and by participant, and the metadata was provided uncurated.

In this sample, this clone turned up a few times. Which antigen it targets is not known. No much larger clone exists at a distance of one base, and base qualities are not known. V gives up 0 bases and J gives up 6 bases, and the segment between their germline ends measures 11 bases. The cysteine opens and the phenylalanine closes a CDR3 of 14 amino acids. CDR3 DNA is the only sequence kept; it has 42 bases, read in frame from the first base. For CDR1 and CDR2, the germline V gene (reference sequence) lists LGHDT and YNNKEL. Collaborating institutions collected whole blood in K2EDTA tubes following their own protocols. For TCRbeta analysis, collaborators shipped samples as frozen whole blood, isolated PBMCs, or DNA extracted from either of those sample types. TCRbeta CDR3 regions were amplified from genomic DNA by means of the immunoSEQ Assay, a bias-controlled multiplex PCR. The source study handled its data this way. Within the assay, amplification of reference gene primers was used to estimate how many nucleated cells each sample contained. Sequence reads were collapsed and filtered to measure the absolute abundance of every unique TCRbeta CDR3 rearrangement. For each sample, productive Simpson clonality was calculated by taking the square root of Simpson's diversity index across productive rearrangements. The clones in this table, taken by TCRdb from immuneACCESS, are in-frame only. Not every clone is retained; where verified, under half of the shortfall comes from an unresolved V gene, and the cause of the rest is unknown. V and J calls plus clone size are reproduced from that table; the DNA served to infer D and trimming. The sample table holds under 250,000 clones, of which 84% were seen once. Less than 8% of the sample is taken by the ten largest.

The receptor chain draws on TRBV3-1 (or the pseudogene TRBV3-2) and TRBJ1-2; the D gene is perhaps TRBD1, on 6 matching bases. The sample consisted of peripheral blood. The source of this sequence is a woman in her 50s with active or convalescent COVID-19. In nucleotide form, the sequence is TGTGCCAGCAGCCAAGATTTCGGGGGGCATGGCTACACCTTC. Its coded protein is CASSQDFGGHGYTF.